This T cell receptor beta chain was profiled in a study of CD4 T cell repertoires in COVID-19. Some clones are missing from TCRdb's copy, which holds only in-frame ones; the method was immunoSEQ multiplex PCR. The table lists about 75,000 clones, under 90% of them singletons, with roughly 0.5% in the top ten. The germline CDR1 and CDR2 sequences are DFQATT and SNEGSKA (reference sequence). This CDR3 is built from 14 residues. The J segment lost 5 bases and the V segment lost 3 bases, leaving 5 bases of the junction unmatched. The chain uses TRBV20-1 and TRBJ2-2, with 8 positions matching TRBD2. The receptor was isolated from a human donor who had COVID-19. The sample here was CD4+ T cells from peripheral blood, taken after recovery from COVID-19. The CDR3 protein is CSASRTSWTGELFF. The CDR3 nucleotides are TGCAGTGCTAGTAGGACTAGCTGGACCGGGGAGCTGTTTTTT.